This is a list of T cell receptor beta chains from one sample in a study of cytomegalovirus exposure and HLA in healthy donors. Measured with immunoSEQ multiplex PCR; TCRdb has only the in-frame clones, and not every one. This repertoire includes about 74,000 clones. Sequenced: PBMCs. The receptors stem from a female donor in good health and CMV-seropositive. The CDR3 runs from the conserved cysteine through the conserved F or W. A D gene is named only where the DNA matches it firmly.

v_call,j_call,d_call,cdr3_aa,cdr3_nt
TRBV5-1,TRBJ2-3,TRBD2,CASSITSGGMTDTQYF,TGCGCCAGCAGCATAACTAGCGGGGGGATGACAGATACGCAGTATTTT
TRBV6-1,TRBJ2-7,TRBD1,CASSATGTYEQYF,TGTGCCAGCAGTGCGACAGGGACCTACGAGCAGTACTTC
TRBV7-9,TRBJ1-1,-,CASSLAMGRGTEAFF,TGTGCCAGCAGCTTAGCTATGGGCAGGGGCACTGAAGCTTTCTTT
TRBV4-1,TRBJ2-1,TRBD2,CASSLKRLAGSYNEQFF,TGCGCCAGCAGCCTGAAAAGACTAGCGGGATCCTACAATGAGCAGTTCTTC
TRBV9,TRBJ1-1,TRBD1,CASSVDRGVGEAFF,TGTGCCAGCAGCGTAGACAGGGGGGTTGGTGAAGCTTTCTTT
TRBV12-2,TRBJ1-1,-,CASRFFPPRGWGEAFF,TGTGCAAGTCGCTTTTTCCCTCCGCGGGGGTGGGGGGAAGCTTTCTTT
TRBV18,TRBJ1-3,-,CASSPQPDRGNTIYF,TGTGCCAGCTCACCACAACCCGACAGAGGAAACACCATATATTTT
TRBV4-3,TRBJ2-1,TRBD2,CASSQGLGGVRNEQFF,TGCGCCAGCAGCCAAGGTCTGGGAGGGGTCAGGAATGAGCAGTTCTTC
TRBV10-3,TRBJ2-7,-,CAISYRGSNEQYF,TGTGCCATCAGTTACCGGGGGTCCAACGAGCAGTACTTC
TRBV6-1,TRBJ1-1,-,CASIKGQLGTEAFF,TGTGCCAGCATTAAAGGACAGTTGGGCACTGAAGCTTTCTTT
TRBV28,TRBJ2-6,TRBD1,CASSFTIPGGSGANVLTF,TGTGCCAGCAGTTTCACGATTCCAGGGGGTTCTGGGGCCAACGTCCTGACTTTC
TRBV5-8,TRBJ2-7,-,CASSRRLTGYEQYF,TGTGCCAGCAGCCGTCGACTGACTGGTTACGAGCAGTACTTC
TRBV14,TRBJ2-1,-,CASSQRRTGNNEQFF,TGTGCCAGCAGCCAACGTCGGACGGGAAACAATGAGCAGTTCTTC
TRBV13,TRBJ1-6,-,CASSFQSGGGYNSPLHF,TGTGCCAGCAGCTTCCAATCGGGGGGCGGCTATAATTCACCCCTCCACTTT
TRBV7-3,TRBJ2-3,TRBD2,CASSLLTSGYNSTDTQYF,TGTGCCAGCAGCTTACTTACTAGCGGATACAACAGCACAGATACGCAGTATTTT
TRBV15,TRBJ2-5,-,CATSRDQAQETQYF,TGTGCCACCAGCAGAGATCAGGCTCAAGAGACCCAGTACTTC
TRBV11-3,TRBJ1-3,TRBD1,CASSPRQGASGNTIYF,TGTGCCAGCAGCCCACGACAGGGGGCCTCTGGAAACACCATATATTTT
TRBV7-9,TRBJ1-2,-,CASSPAPLRGYTF,TGTGCCAGCAGCCCCGCCCCCTTGCGGGGCTACACCTTC
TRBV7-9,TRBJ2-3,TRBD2,CASSTPGLAGSSTDTQYF,TGTGCCAGCAGCACACCGGGACTAGCGGGGTCAAGCACAGATACGCAGTATTTT
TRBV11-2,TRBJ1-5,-,CASSFNTGSNQPQHF,TGTGCCAGCAGCTTTAATACAGGGTCCAATCAGCCCCAGCATTTT
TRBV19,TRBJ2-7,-,CASSEAVMSRYEQYF,TGTGCCAGTAGTGAGGCAGTCATGTCCCGCTACGAGCAGTACTTC
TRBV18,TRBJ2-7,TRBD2,CASSPGLAGRYEQYF,TGTGCCAGCTCACCCGGACTAGCGGGCCGCTACGAGCAGTACTTC
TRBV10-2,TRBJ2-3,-,CAISEDYSTDTQYF,TGCGCCATCTCGGAGGACTACAGCACAGATACGCAGTATTTT
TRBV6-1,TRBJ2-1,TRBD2,CASSARGTSGSRTDEQFF,TGTGCCAGCAGTGCCAGAGGGACTAGCGGGAGTCGGACGGATGAGCAGTTCTTC
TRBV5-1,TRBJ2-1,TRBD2,CASSLGLAAYNEQFF,TGCGCCAGCAGCTTGGGACTAGCGGCCTACAATGAGCAGTTCTTC